Below, one T cell receptor beta chain is given with its context. Its recognized antigen is unknown. No base quality information exists; no much larger clone differs at one position. At one collaborating source in Seattle, patients were enrolled during active infection and were followed longitudinally through the course of disease. Collaborating institutions collected whole blood in K2EDTA tubes following their own protocols. For TCRbeta analysis, collaborators shipped samples in one of three forms: frozen whole blood, isolated PBMCs, or DNA extracted from either of those sample types. The sample comes from a study of blood T cell repertoires in COVID-19 (dated by TCRdb to the early 2020s). Context from the whole study: The collaborator samples originated in the United States, Italy and Spain and spanned the acute and convalescent phases of COVID-19. The repertoires were released in a freely available public database meant as a resource for research on the immune response to SARS-CoV-2. Deeply sampled blood TCRbeta repertoires from subjects exposed to, actively infected with, or recovered from COVID-19 were included in the dataset. Where HLA class I and class II types were available, the types were taken from metadata supplied by the sample provider, not from assay-based typing. The prospective study material was composed of cDNA or gDNA derived from T cells, B-cell-depleted T cells, or PBMCs. Sample metadata almost always included a de-identified subject ID, COVID-19 status, age in years and sex. The samples were drawn from two sources: the first 160 participants of the ongoing ImmuneRACE study, and 1,254 subjects contributed by 6 global collaborators.

The CDR3 goes from the cysteine to the phenylalanine over 16 residues. Only CDR3 DNA is held: 48 bases, read in frame from base 1. V and J lose 4 bases and 0 bases, and a span of 13 bases separates them. CDR1 and CDR2, per the germline V gene (reference sequence), are LNHDA and SQIVND. What the authors observed across the whole study: The amount of clinical and demographic metadata varied by source and participant and was provided uncurated.

TCRbeta CDR3 regions were amplified from genomic DNA using the immunoSEQ Assay, a bias-controlled multiplex PCR. The study's own analysis went as follows. The number of nucleated cells in each sample was estimated from the amplification of reference gene primers within the assay. To quantify the absolute abundance of each unique TCRbeta CDR3 rearrangement, sequence reads were collapsed and filtered. For each sample, productive Simpson clonality was calculated by taking the square root of Simpson's diversity index across productive rearrangements. TCRdb retrieved this table from immuneACCESS and kept in-frame rearrangements only. Not all clones are present; in checked studies, unresolved V genes account for under half, and no reason is known for the remainder. The V and J calls and clone size are taken from that table; D and trimming were inferred from the DNA. The table for this sample lists about 160,000 clones; 85% of them were counted only once. Under 6% of the sample rests with the top ten.

Sequenced: peripheral blood. This receptor was obtained from a woman in her forties or fifties with COVID-19, enrolled during active disease. The rearranged segments are TRBV19 and TRBJ2-1, and possibly TRBD1, on 6 matching bases. The CDR3 in this case is CASSKITGNSYNEQFF. The nucleotide sequence is given as TGTGCCAGTAGTAAAATCACAGGGAACTCCTACAATGAGCAGTTCTTC.